Listed here are 14 T cell receptor beta chains from one sample, sequenced in a study of T cells in women clearing cervical HPV infection. Profiled with immunoSEQ multiplex PCR; TCRdb holds only in-frame clones, not every one. This table holds about 22,000 clones. The material sequenced was blood buffy coat. These receptors all come from a woman aged 18 to 75 with a cervical HPV16 infection that either progressed to CIN3+ or cleared (not recorded which).

Notes on this clone: Read data end 3 residues before the CDR3 end; the end is taken from the germline J gene. The V call is TRBV28, the J call TRBJ1-5; D possibly corresponds to TRBD1 (6 bases). There are 15 residues in the CDR3. Germline-derived CDR1 and CDR2 are MDHEN and SYDVKM. The ends were cut back, 6 bases at V and 6 bases at J, with 18 bases in the middle. The CDR3 protein is CASRTGTHHGQPQHF. CDR3 DNA, as far as it was read: TGTGCCAGCAGGACCGGGACACATCATGGTCAGCCC.

For this clone: The CDR3 end falls 3 residues outside the read, so it is completed with the germline J gene. This chain links TRBV5-4 with TRBJ2-1; perhaps TRBD1 as D (5 bases). This CDR3 has 16 residues. Deletions cut 3 bases from V and 8 bases from J, with 21 bases between. The germline V gene encodes CDR1 SGHNT and CDR2 YYREEE (reference sequence). The CDR3 protein is CASSSTRGPRGYEQFF. CDR3 bases read: TGTGCCAGCAGCTCCACCCGAGGCCCTAGGGGATATGAG.

Details on this clone: The CDR3 end falls 3 residues outside the read, so it is completed with the germline J gene. The rearrangement links TRBV12-3 or TRBV12-4 to TRBJ1-2; no clear D gene. The CDR3 covers 11 residues. Trimming took 4 bases from V and 4 from J, leaving 4 bases between them. The part of the CDR3 DNA that was read is TGTGCCAGCAGTTCGGTCTATGGC. Protein: CASSSVYG. The full CDR3 protein is CASSSVYGYTF.

Regarding this clone: The CDR3 end falls 3 residues outside the read, so it is completed with the germline J gene. J is TRBJ2-5 and V is TRBV11-2; the D is unclear. Germline V gene lookup returns CDR1 SGHAT and CDR2 FQNNGV. The CDR3 is 13 residues long. V lost 1 base and J lost 3, with 6 bases in between. The CDR3 reads CASSLGREETQYF. The DNA read from the CDR3 is TGTGCCAGCAGCTTAGGTCGGGAAGAGACC.

This clone registers medium-sized by frequency. From the germline J gene comes the end of the CDR3, since the read stops 3 residues before it. The rearrangement joins TRBV4-1 to TRBJ1-4, with D perhaps TRBD1 (6 bases). The CDR3 consists of 17 residues. The V gene's germline CDR1 is MGHRA and CDR2 YSYEKL. The V and J ends lost 0 bases and 4 bases respectively, with 15 bases between them. Incomplete CDR3 DNA: TGCGCCAGCAGCCAAGATGGAGCAGGACAGCTTAATGAAAAA. Translating gives CASSQDGAGQLNEK. From start to end, the CDR3 is CASSQDGAGQLNEKLFF.

Concerning this clone itself: The DNA ends 3 residues before the CDR3 does, and the rest of the CDR3 is filled in from the germline J gene. This chain links TRBV2 with TRBJ2-7, with TRBD1 as a possible D gene (6 bases). Germline-derived CDR1 and CDR2 are SNHLY and FYNNEI. The V end lost 7 bases, the J end lost 4 bases, and 17 bases lay between the germline ends. This CDR3 is built from 14 residues. Partial CDR3 DNA: TGTGCCAGCACCCCGAGGGACAATACGTACGAG. This sequence encodes CASTPRDNTYE. The CDR3 in its entirety is CASTPRDNTYEQYF.

Notes on this clone: The read ends 3 residues early relative to the CDR3; the germline J gene fills the gap. The chain uses TRBV20-1 and TRBJ1-1, with D possibly being TRBD1 (6 bases). V lost 1 base to trimming and J lost 1 base, with 10 bases between them. The CDR3 runs to 14 residues. Germline CDR1 and CDR2: DFQATT and SNEGSKA (reference sequence). CDR3 bases read: TGCAGTGCTAGAGGGGACACCGAGAACACTGAA. This translates into CSARGDTENTE. The CDR3 reads in full as CSARGDTENTEAFF.

CDR3 in amino acids: CASSIVLATTHWDTQYF. Incomplete CDR3 DNA: TGTGCCAGTAGTATCGTCCTAGCGACTACTCACTGGGATACG. The V and J genes are TRBV19 and TRBJ2-3; D is perhaps TRBD2 (6 bases). The read ends 3 residues shy of where the CDR3 ends; the end is completed using the germline J gene. The CDR3 contains 17 residues. Trimming shortened V by 3 bases and J by 6 bases, and 22 bases separated the two germline ends. Germline CDR1 reads LNHDA; CDR2 reads SQIVND (reference sequence).

For this clone: The sequence runs out 3 residues before the end of the CDR3; the remainder is reconstructed from the germline J gene. The rearrangement joins TRBV30 to TRBJ1-5, with a weak D call TRBD1 (5 bases). The CDR3 has 13 amino acids. The germline gives CDR1 GTSNPN, CDR2 SVGIG (reference sequence). Trimming pared 3 bases from V and 5 bases from J, leaving 11 bases between. Incomplete CDR3 DNA: TGTGCCTGGAGCCGGGGGAAAGATCAGCCC. As protein: CAWSRGKDQP. The whole CDR3 region reads CAWSRGKDQPQHF.

Worth noting for this clone: The read gets to within 3 residues of the CDR3 end, and the germline J gene fills in the rest. The chain employs TRBV6-2 or TRBV6-3 and TRBJ2-2, with D unclear. The CDR3 consists of 15 residues. Looked up from germline, CDR1 is MNHEY and CDR2 is SVGEGT. Trimming stripped 6 bases from V and 0 bases from J, with 11 bases between. CDR3 bases read: TGTGCCAGCAGCAAGACTGCTCCGAACACCGGGGAG. It encodes CASSKTAPNTGE. The complete CDR3 reads CASSKTAPNTGELFF.

Of note for this clone: The CDR3 is cut off 3 residues early in the read; its end comes from the germline J gene. The chain has TRBV11-2 and TRBJ2-1; a possible D gene is TRBD1 (6 bases). Trimming pared 2 bases from V and 1 base from J, leaving 9 bases between. The CDR3 spans 15 residues. Germline CDR1 SGHAT, CDR2 FQNNGV. The CDR3 bases that were read are TGTGCCAGCAGCTTAAACACAGGGTCCTACAATGAG. Encoded protein: CASSLNTGSYNE. The complete CDR3 reads CASSLNTGSYNEQFF.

Worth noting for this clone: The sequenced fragment ends 3 residues before the CDR3 boundary, so the rest is inferred from the germline J gene. The chain recombines TRBV28 with TRBJ1-6; a weak D match, TRBD1 (6 bases). This CDR3 has 15 residues. Trimming stripped 3 bases from V and 8 bases from J, with 14 bases between. Germline V lookup: CDR1 MDHEN, CDR2 SYDVKM. The CDR3 DNA, read in part, is TGTGCCAGCAGTTTTTATCGGGGGGCTCATTCACCC. Residues: CASSFYRGAHSP. In full, the CDR3 reads CASSFYRGAHSPLHF.

Concerning this clone itself: The read comes to an end 3 residues before the CDR3 does, leaving the germline J gene to fill in the end. The V call is TRBV12-3 or TRBV12-4, the J call TRBJ1-5; D call uncertain. V lost 6 bases and J lost 3, with 9 bases in between. This CDR3 comprises 13 residues. The CDR3 reads CASSKTLNQPQHF. The part of the CDR3 DNA that was read is TGTGCCAGCAGCAAGACACTCAATCAGCCC.

As concerns this clone: The read finishes 3 residues shy of the CDR3 end, and the germline J gene is used to complete it. The chain carries TRBV19 and TRBJ1-2; D is uncertain. The CDR3 is made up of 15 amino acids. CDR1 and CDR2 (germline): LNHDA, SQIVND (reference sequence). The CDR3 spells CASRIQYASTWGYTF. CDR3 bases read: TGTGCCAGTAGGATACAATATGCTAGTACCTGGGGC.